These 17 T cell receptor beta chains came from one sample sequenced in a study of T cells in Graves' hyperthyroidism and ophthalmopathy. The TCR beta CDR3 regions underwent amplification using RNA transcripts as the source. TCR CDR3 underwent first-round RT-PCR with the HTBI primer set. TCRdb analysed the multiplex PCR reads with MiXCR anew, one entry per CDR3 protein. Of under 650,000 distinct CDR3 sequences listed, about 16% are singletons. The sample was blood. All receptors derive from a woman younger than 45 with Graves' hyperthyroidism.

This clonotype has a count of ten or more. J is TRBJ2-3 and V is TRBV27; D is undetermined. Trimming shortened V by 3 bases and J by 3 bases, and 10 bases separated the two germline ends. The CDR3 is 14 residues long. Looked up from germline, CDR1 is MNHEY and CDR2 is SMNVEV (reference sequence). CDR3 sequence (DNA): TGTGCCAGCAGTTTGGGCGTTGGAACAGATACGCAGTATTTT. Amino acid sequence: CASSLGVGTDTQYF.

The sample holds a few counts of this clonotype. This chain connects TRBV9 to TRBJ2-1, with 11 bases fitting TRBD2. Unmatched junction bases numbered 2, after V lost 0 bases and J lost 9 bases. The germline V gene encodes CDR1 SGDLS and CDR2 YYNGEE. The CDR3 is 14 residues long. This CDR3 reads CASSVVGTSGEQFF. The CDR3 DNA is TGTGCCAGCAGCGTAGTAGGGACTAGCGGTGAGCAGTTCTTC.

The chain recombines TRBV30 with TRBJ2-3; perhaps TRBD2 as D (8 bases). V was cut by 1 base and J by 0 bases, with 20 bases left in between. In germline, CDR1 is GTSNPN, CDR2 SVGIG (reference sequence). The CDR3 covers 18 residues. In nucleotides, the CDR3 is TGTGCCTGGAGTGGGGGTAGCGGGACAGTCCCTAGCACAGATACGCAGTATTTT. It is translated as CAWSGGSGTVPSTDTQYF. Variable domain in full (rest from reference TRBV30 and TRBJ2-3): SQTIHQWPATLVQPVGSPLSLECTVEGTSNPNLYWYRQAAGRGLQLLFYSVGIGQISSEVPQNLSASRPQDRQFILSSKKLLLSDSGFYLCAWSGGSGTVPSTDTQYFGPGTRLTVL.

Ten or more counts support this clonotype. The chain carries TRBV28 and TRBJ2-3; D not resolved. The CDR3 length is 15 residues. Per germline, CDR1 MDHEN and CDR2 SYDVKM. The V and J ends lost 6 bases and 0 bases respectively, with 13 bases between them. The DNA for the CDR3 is TGTGCCAGCAGCCTGGCCGACGCTAGCACAGATACGCAGTATTTT. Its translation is CASSLADASTDTQYF.

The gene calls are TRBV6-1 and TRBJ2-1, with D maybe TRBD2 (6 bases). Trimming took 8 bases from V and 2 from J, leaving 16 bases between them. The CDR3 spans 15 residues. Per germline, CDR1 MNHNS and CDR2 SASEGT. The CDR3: CASETGTDAYNEQFF. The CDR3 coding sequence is TGTGCCAGCGAAACCGGGACTGATGCCTACAATGAGCAGTTCTTC.

Here the CDR3 reads CATSNWDRASYEQYF. The DNA for the CDR3 is TGTGCCACCAGCAATTGGGACCGCGCATCCTACGAGCAGTACTTC. This chain connects TRBV15 to TRBJ2-7; TRBD1 or TRBD2 may be the D gene (5 bases each). V lost 4 bases, J lost 1 base, and 14 bases lay in between. Germline lookup yields CDR1 LNHNV and CDR2 YYDKDF (reference sequence). This CDR3 spans 15 amino acids.

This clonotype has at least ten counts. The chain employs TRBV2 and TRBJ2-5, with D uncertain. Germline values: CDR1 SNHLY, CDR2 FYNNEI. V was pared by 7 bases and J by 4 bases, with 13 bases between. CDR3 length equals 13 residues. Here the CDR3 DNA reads TGTGCCAGCAAACTTCACACGGCAGAGACCCAGTACTTC. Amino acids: CASKLHTAETQYF.

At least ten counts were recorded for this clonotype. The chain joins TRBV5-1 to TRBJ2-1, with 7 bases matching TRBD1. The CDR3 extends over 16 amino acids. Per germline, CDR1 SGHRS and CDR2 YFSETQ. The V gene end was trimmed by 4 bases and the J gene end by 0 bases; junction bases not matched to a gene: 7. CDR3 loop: CASSGRDSSSYNEQFF. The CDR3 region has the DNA TGCGCCAGCAGCGGACGGGACAGCAGCTCCTACAATGAGCAGTTCTTC.

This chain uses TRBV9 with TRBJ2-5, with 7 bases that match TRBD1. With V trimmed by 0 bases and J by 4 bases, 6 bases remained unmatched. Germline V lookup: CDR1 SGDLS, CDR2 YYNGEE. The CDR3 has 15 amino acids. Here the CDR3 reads CASSVGVRGIETQYF. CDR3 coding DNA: TGTGCCAGCAGCGTAGGCGTCAGGGGGATAGAGACCCAGTACTTC. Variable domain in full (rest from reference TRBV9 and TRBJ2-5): DSGVTQTPKHLITATGQRVTLRCSPRSGDLSVYWYQQSLDQGLQFLIQYYNGEERAKGNILERFSAQQFPDLHSELNLSSLELGDSALYFCASSVGVRGIETQYFGPGTRLLVL.

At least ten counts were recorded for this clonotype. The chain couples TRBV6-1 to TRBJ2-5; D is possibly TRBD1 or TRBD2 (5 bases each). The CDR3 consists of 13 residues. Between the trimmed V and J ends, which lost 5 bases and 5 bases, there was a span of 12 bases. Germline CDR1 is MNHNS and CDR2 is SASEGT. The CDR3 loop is CASSLGDLETQYF. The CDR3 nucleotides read TGTGCCAGCAGTTTGGGGGATCTGGAGACCCAGTACTTC.

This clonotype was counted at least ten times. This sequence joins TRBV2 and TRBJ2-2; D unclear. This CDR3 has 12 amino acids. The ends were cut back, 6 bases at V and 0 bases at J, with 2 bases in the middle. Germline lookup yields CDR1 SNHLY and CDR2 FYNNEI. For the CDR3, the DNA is TGTGCCAGCAGCGCGAACACCGGGGAGCTGTTTTTT. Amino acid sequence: CASSANTGELFF. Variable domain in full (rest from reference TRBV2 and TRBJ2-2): EPEVTQTPSHQVTQMGQEVILRCVPISNHLYFYWYRQILGQKVEFLVSFYNNEISEKSEIFDDQFSVERPDGSNFTLKIRSTKLEDSAMYFCASSANTGELFFGEGSRLTVL.

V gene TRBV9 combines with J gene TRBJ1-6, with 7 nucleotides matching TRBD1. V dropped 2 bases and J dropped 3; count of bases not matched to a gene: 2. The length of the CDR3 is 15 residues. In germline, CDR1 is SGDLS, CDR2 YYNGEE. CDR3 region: CASSVGQVYNSPLHF. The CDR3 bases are TGTGCCAGCAGCGTTGGACAGGTCTATAATTCACCCCTCCACTTT.

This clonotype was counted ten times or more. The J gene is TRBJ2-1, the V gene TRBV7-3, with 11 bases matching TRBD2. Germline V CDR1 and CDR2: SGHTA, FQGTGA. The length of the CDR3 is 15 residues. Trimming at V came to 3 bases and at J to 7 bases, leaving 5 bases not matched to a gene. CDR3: CASSFSSGGMNEQFF. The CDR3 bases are TGTGCCAGCAGCTTCTCTAGCGGGGGGATGAATGAGCAGTTCTTC. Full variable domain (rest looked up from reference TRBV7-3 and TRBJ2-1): GAGVSQTPSNKVTEKGKYVELRCDPISGHTALYWYRQSLGQGPEFLIYFQGTGAADDSGLPNDRFFAVRPEGSVSTLKIQRTERGDSAVYLCASSFSSGGMNEQFFGPGTRLTVL.

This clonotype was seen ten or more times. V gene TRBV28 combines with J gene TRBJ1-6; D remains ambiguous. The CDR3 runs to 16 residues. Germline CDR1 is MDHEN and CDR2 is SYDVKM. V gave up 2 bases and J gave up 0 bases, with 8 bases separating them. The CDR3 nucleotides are TGTGCCAGCAGTTTAACGAGGAGCTCCTATAATTCACCCCTCCACTTT. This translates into CASSLTRSSYNSPLHF.

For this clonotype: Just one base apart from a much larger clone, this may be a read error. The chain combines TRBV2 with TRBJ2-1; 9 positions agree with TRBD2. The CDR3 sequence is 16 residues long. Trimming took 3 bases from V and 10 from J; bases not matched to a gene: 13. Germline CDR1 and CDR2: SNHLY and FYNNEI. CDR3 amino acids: CASSEFAGGSGAEQFF. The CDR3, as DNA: TGTGCCAGCAGTGAGTTTGCGGGAGGGTCGGGAGCCGAGCAGTTCTTC.

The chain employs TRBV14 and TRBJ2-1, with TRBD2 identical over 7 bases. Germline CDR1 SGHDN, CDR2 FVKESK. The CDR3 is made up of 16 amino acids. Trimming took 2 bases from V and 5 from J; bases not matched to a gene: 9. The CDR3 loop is CASSQLLSSGNNEQFF. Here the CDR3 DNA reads TGTGCCAGCAGCCAACTTCTTTCTAGCGGAAACAATGAGCAGTTCTTC.

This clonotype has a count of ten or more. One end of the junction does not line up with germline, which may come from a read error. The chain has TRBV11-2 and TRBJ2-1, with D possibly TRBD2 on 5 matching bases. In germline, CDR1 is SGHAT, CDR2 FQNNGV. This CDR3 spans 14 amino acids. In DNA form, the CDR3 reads TGTGCCAGCAGCTTAGTAAGAGGGTACAGTGAGCAGTTCTTC. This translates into CASSLVRGYSEQFF.